The source of this T cell receptor beta chain is a study of OX40 agonist ivuxolimab in advanced cancers. Method: immunoSEQ multiplex PCR; TCRdb's copy keeps in-frame clones and lacks some. The sample lists roughly 28,000 clones; approximately 79% were seen once. This clone has just one count. Its antigen remains unknown. Whole-study findings and limits: Patients who responded partially at 0.1-3.0 mg/kg showed clonal expansion ranking among the lowest.

CDR1 is SGHNT and CDR2 is YENEEA in the germline V gene. The CDR3 has 15 amino acids. Unmatched junction bases numbered 11, after V lost 5 bases and J lost 9 bases. This clonotype was sampled from an adult with an advanced solid tumor such as melanoma, head and neck, liver or kidney cancer. This sample comprised CD4+ or CD8+ T cells sorted from blood, obtained in a trial of the OX40 agonist ivuxolimab. The rearrangement links TRBV11-3 to TRBJ2-1, with 9 bases lining up with TRBD1. CDR3 amino acids: CASSPFTGTGREQFF. In DNA, the CDR3 is TGTGCCAGCAGCCCATTTACGGGGACAGGGCGTGAGCAGTTCTTC.